The rows below give T cell receptor beta chains drawn from one sample of a study of shared clonotypes between healthy human individuals. Using immunoSEQ multiplex PCR, the repertoire was profiled, and TCRdb retains in-frame clones only, with some absent. Of some 1,100,000 clones listed, approximately 78% are singletons. Sequencing was done on a sample of memory CD4+ T cells from PBMCs. Receptors originate from a young man in good health. Some clones in this sample may be carry-over from other donors' samples. The CDR3 runs from the conserved cysteine through the conserved F or W. A D gene is named only where the DNA matches it firmly. Clone size is shown for a subset of rows, as once, few, many or a class of expanded clone.

>TRBV10-3|TRBD1|TRBJ1-2|once
CAISQGVGYTF
TGTGCCATCAGTCAGGGGGTCGGCTACACCTTC
>TRBV6-6|NA|TRBJ2-7|once
CASSYWSEQYF
TGTGCCAGCAGTTACTGGTCCGAGCAGTACTTC
>TRBV7-9|NA|TRBJ2-6|NA
CASSSLGGSGANVLTF
TGTGCCAGCAGCTCCCTTGGGGGGTCTGGGGCCAACGTCCTGACTTTC
>TRBV4-2|NA|TRBJ2-5|NA
CASSQGNTGAWETQYF
TGTGCCAGCAGCCAAGGAAACACCGGGGCTTGGGAGACCCAGTACTTC
>TRBV6-1|NA|TRBJ1-5|NA
CASSERLQGMYQPQHF
TGTGCCAGCAGTGAAAGGCTACAGGGAATGTATCAGCCCCAGCATTTT
>TRBV15|NA|TRBJ2-3|NA
CATRKDRYTDTQYF
TGTGCCACCAGGAAGGACCGATACACAGATACGCAGTATTTT
>TRBV7-9|NA|TRBJ2-4|NA
CASSSRQGLAKNIQYF
TGTGCCAGCAGCTCGAGGCAGGGGCTAGCCAAAAACATTCAGTACTTC
>TRBV9|TRBD2|TRBJ2-6|NA
CASSGLAGLSGANVLTF
TGTGCCAGCAGCGGACTAGCGGGGCTCTCTGGGGCCAACGTCCTGACTTTC
>TRBV15|TRBD1|TRBJ1-1|few
CATSSQQGSFGAFF
TGTGCCACCAGCAGCCAACAGGGGAGCTTCGGAGCTTTCTTT
>TRBV20-1|NA|TRBJ1-2|NA
CSASRRTGYTF
TGCAGTGCTTCCCGGAGGACAGGCTACACCTTC
>TRBV15|TRBD2|TRBJ2-1|NA
CATSSGRAAYNEQFF
TGTGCCACCAGCAGCGGGAGGGCCGCCTACAATGAGCAGTTCTTC
>TRBV18|TRBD1|TRBJ1-1|NA
CASSPWTGAGETEAFF
TGTGCCAGCTCACCTTGGACAGGGGCCGGGGAGACTGAAGCTTTCTTT
>TRBV27|TRBD2|TRBJ2-2|NA
CASSLRLAANTGELFF
TGTGCCAGCAGTTTACGGCTAGCGGCGAACACCGGGGAGCTGTTTTTT
>TRBV27|NA|TRBJ1-1|few
CASSFLGGRGTEAFF
TGTGCCAGCAGTTTCCTCGGGGGTCGGGGCACTGAAGCTTTCTTT
>TRBV5-1|NA|TRBJ2-5|NA
CASSLFASGQETQYF
TGCGCCAGCAGCTTGTTCGCAAGCGGGCAAGAGACCCAGTACTTC
>TRBV18|NA|TRBJ1-1|NA
CASSRQVPNTEAFF
TGTGCCAGCTCCCGACAGGTTCCGAACACTGAAGCTTTCTTT
>TRBV7-9|TRBD1|TRBJ1-2|NA
CASSPGTGDYGYTF
TGTGCCAGCAGCCCCGGGACAGGAGACTATGGCTACACCTTC
>TRBV5-1|TRBD1|TRBJ1-4|NA
CASRTFPGQGNEKLFF
TGCGCCAGCAGAACTTTTCCGGGACAGGGTAATGAAAAACTGTTTTTT
>TRBV7-3|NA|TRBJ2-1|NA
CASSITRAGEQFF
TGTGCCAGCAGCATTACACGGGCGGGTGAGCAGTTCTTC
>TRBV2|TRBD2|TRBJ2-2|NA
CASRLAGISGELFF
TGTGCCAGCAGACTAGCGGGAATCTCCGGGGAGCTGTTTTTT
>TRBV6-5|TRBD1|TRBJ1-2|NA
CASSLQGTGTGYTF
TGTGCCAGCAGTTTGCAGGGGACAGGGACTGGCTACACCTTC
>TRBV5-1|NA|TRBJ1-1|NA
CASSLRGAPNTEAFF
TGCGCCAGCAGCTTGAGGGGCGCACCCAACACTGAAGCTTTCTTT
>TRBV10-1|TRBD1|TRBJ1-1|NA
CASSEGQGATEAFF
TGCGCCAGCAGTGAGGGACAGGGGGCCACTGAAGCTTTCTTT
>TRBV28|TRBD1|TRBJ1-5|once
CASSIQDRARNQPQHF
TGTGCCAGCAGTATCCAGGACAGGGCGCGCAATCAGCCCCAGCATTTT
>TRBV10-1|NA|TRBJ2-3|NA
CASSESWGLTQYF
TGCGCCAGCAGTGAGTCGTGGGGGTTAACGCAGTATTTT
>TRBV10-3|NA|TRBJ1-4|NA
CAISSGRGEKLFF
TGTGCCATCAGTTCGGGCCGGGGTGAAAAACTGTTTTTT
>TRBV6-1|NA|TRBJ1-5|few
CASSPEGRGSNF
TGTGCCAGCAGCCCCGAGGGCAGGGGATCGAATTTT
>TRBV28|NA|TRBJ1-2|NA
CASSFPRASSFYGYTF
TGTGCCAGCAGTTTTCCGAGGGCTAGCTCCTTCTATGGCTACACCTTC
>TRBV19|NA|TRBJ2-3|NA
CASSTFGSTDTQYF
TGTGCCAGTAGTACCTTCGGGAGCACAGATACGCAGTATTTT
>TRBV27|NA|TRBJ2-7|NA
CASSLARFRGPASLQEQYF
TGTGCCAGCAGTTTAGCCCGTTTCCGGGGCCCGGCTTCACTGCAGGAGCAGTACTTC
>TRBV11-3|NA|TRBJ1-1|NA
CASSLRGGTEAFF
TGTGCCAGCAGCTTAAGAGGGGGGACTGAAGCTTTCTTT
>TRBV7-2|TRBD1|TRBJ2-4|few
CASSLGATGGVHSF
TGTGCCAGCAGCTTAGGGGCGACAGGGGGAGTACATTCCTTC
>TRBV2|NA|TRBJ2-5|NA
CAGTTGLLETQYF
TGTGCCGGGACGACAGGCCTCCTGGAGACCCAGTACTTC
>TRBV6-1|NA|TRBJ1-4|NA
CASSPLSTNEKLFF
TGTGCCAGCAGCCCCTTATCAACTAATGAAAAACTGTTTTTT
>TRBV7-2|NA|TRBJ2-1|NA
CASSPRASYNEQFF
TGTGCCAGCAGCCCGAGGGCGTCCTACAATGAGCAGTTCTTC
>TRBV6-6|NA|TRBJ2-3|NA
CASSDRTRSTDTQYF
TGTGCCAGCAGTGACAGGACGAGAAGCACAGATACGCAGTATTTT
>TRBV30|TRBD1|TRBJ1-2|NA
CAWRSPRGDYGYTF
TGTGCCTGGAGGTCACCCAGGGGGGACTATGGCTACACCTTC
>TRBV28|TRBD2|TRBJ2-3|NA
CASKTSGSWGSTDTQYF
TGTGCCAGCAAAACTAGCGGGAGCTGGGGGAGCACAGATACGCAGTATTTT
>TRBV6-6|TRBD1|TRBJ2-5|NA
CASSYSVGQQETQYF
TGTGCCAGCAGTTACTCGGTGGGACAGCAAGAGACCCAGTACTTC
>TRBV28|TRBD1|TRBJ1-1|few
CASRPSTGASRAFF
TGTGCCAGCAGACCCTCGACAGGGGCCAGTCGAGCTTTCTTT
>TRBV5-1|NA|TRBJ1-1|NA
CASSGLTRGAEAFF
TGCGCCAGCAGCGGACTAACCAGGGGAGCTGAAGCTTTCTTT
>TRBV7-3|NA|TRBJ1-1|NA
CASSLTGGSNTEAFF
TGTGCCAGCAGCTTAACGGGGGGGTCGAACACTGAAGCTTTCTTT
>TRBV5-8|TRBD2|TRBJ2-6|NA
CASSSGTSLSGANVLTF
TGTGCCAGCAGCTCCGGGACTAGCCTCTCTGGGGCCAACGTCCTGACTTTC
>TRBV7-3|TRBD2|TRBJ2-1|NA
CASSGGSGTYNEQFF
TGTGCCAGCAGCGGGGGTAGCGGGACGTACAATGAGCAGTTCTTC
>TRBV6-1|NA|TRBJ2-7|few
CASSVGIYEQYF
TGTGCCAGCAGCGTAGGGATCTACGAGCAGTACTTC